The present TCR beta chain was sequenced within a study of human T cells and chemical hapten exposure. This CDR3 is built from 14 residues. Looked up from germline, CDR1 is SGHVS and CDR2 is FQNEAQ. V lost 5 bases and J lost 0, with 10 bases in between. Original analysis: TCR counts had a median of approximately 96,000 per sample and spanned roughly 20,000 to 690,600. TCRdb called the RACE reads again in MiXCR, with one record for every CDR3 protein. TCRdb, not the authors, supplied the V and J calls. Of about 380,000 distinct CDR3 sequences in the sample, roughly 5.3% were seen once. Time point given: pre-sensitization, week 0. Documented treatment: therapeutic diphenylcyclopropenone sensitization with weekly scalp DPC.

The starting material was whole blood, obtained in connection with sensitization to the hapten diphenylcyclopropenone (DPC). The sequence was obtained from a woman between 50 and 59 years old with alopecia areata. Some clones in this sample may be carry-over from other donors' samples. The V gene is TRBV7-8, the J gene TRBJ1-2; D remains unclear. CDR3 amino acids: CASSLSEANYGYTF. As DNA, the CDR3 is TGTGCCAGCAGCCTAAGTGAGGCTAACTATGGCTACACCTTC.